Listed below are T cell receptor beta chains from one sample, sequenced in a study of T cell repertoires in cytomegalovirus infection. One entry per CDR3 protein, called by TCRdb with MiXCR from the reads. The table shows under 300,000 distinct CDR3 sequences, with approximately 22% occurring only once. These receptors' antigens are unknown. The input for sequencing was cultured PBMCs, taken from culture after CMV antigen stimulation. The receptors come from a human donor in good health (CMV status not recorded). Some clones in this sample may be carry-over from other donors' samples. Each CDR3 is given with its conserved first and last residue. The D gene is left open where the match is weak. Rows give clone size only sometimes, using once, few, many, or a class for an expanded clone.

NA	TRBJ2-5	NA	TRBV10-3	CAISEAGSKETQYF	TGTGCCATCAGTGAGGCAGGCAGCAAAGAGACCCAGTACTTC
NA	TRBJ1-5	TRBD1	TRBV27	CASSIKPGQGIQPQHF	TGTGCCAGCAGTATTAAACCGGGACAGGGTATTCAGCCCCAGCATTTT
NA	TRBJ2-1	NA	TRBV12-3/TRBV12-4	CASSWAYNEQFF	TGTGCCAGCAGTTGGGCCTACAATGAGCAGTTCTTC
few	TRBJ2-2	NA	TRBV5-8	CASSLVWFGTGELFF	TGTGCCAGCAGCTTGGTTTGGTTTGGCACCGGGGAGCTGTTTTTT
NA	TRBJ2-6	TRBD1	TRBV7-9	CASSPGTGGILGANVLTF	TGTGCCAGCAGCCCCGGGACAGGGGGGATCTTGGGGGCCAACGTCCTGACTTTC
NA	TRBJ2-1	NA	TRBV19	CASTNGGRNEQFF	TGTGCCAGTACCAATGGGGGCAGGAATGAGCAGTTCTTC
many	TRBJ2-1	NA	TRBV6-1	CASSVEGASEQFF	TGTGCCAGCAGTGTGGAGGGGGCTAGTGAGCAGTTCTTC
few	TRBJ1-5	TRBD1	TRBV12-3/TRBV12-4	CASTRQGASQPQHF	TGTGCCAGCACCCGACAGGGGGCAAGTCAGCCCCAGCATTTT
few	TRBJ2-7	NA	TRBV6-5	CASSSQDLSYEQYF	TGTGCCAGCAGCTCACAGGACCTCTCCTACGAGCAGTACTTC
few	TRBJ2-7	NA	TRBV5-4	CASTRRGGTFYEQYF	TGTGCCAGCACCCGGCGCGGAGGGACTTTCTACGAGCAGTACTTC
many	TRBJ1-2	NA	TRBV6-1	CASSSGPTYGYTF	TGTGCCAGCAGTTCGGGACCGACCTATGGCTACACCTTC
NA	TRBJ2-5	NA	TRBV19	CASSIVGRGETQYF	TGTGCCAGTAGTATAGTCGGGCGGGGAGAGACCCAGTACTTC
once	TRBJ1-1	NA	TRBV7-9	CASSPTLNTEAFF	TGTGCCAGCAGCCCAACATTGAACACTGAAGCTTTCTTT
few	TRBJ2-2	NA	TRBV12-3/TRBV12-4	CASSFYNGELFF	TGTGCCAGCAGTTTCTATAACGGGGAGCTGTTTTTT
NA	TRBJ1-4	TRBD1	TRBV27	CASSKTGPRETNEKLFF	TGTGCCAGCAGTAAGACAGGGCCAAGGGAAACTAATGAAAAACTGTTTTTT
many	TRBJ2-3	NA	TRBV7-2	CASSPLVAAADTQYF	TGTGCCAGCAGCCCGTTAGTCGCGGCCGCCGATACGCAGTATTTT
few	TRBJ2-7	NA	TRBV4-1	CASSQDIQGGRPYEQYF	TGCGCCAGCAGCCAAGATATCCAGGGGGGTCGCCCCTACGAGCAGTACTTC
NA	TRBJ1-6	NA	TRBV28	CASRYRVKNSPLHF	TGTGCCAGCAGATACAGGGTTAAGAATTCACCCCTCCACTTT
NA	TRBJ2-1	TRBD2	TRBV5-6	CASSEPSGIYNEQFF	TGTGCCAGCAGCGAACCTAGCGGGATTTACAATGAGCAGTTCTTC
NA	TRBJ1-1	NA	TRBV5-6	CASSFGQPEAFF	TGTGCCAGCAGCTTCGGACAGCCTGAAGCTTTCTTT
many	TRBJ1-1	NA	TRBV6-1	CASTLSGVGTEAFF	TGTGCCAGCACCCTTTCGGGGGTCGGCACTGAAGCTTTCTTT
many	TRBJ2-7	TRBD1	TRBV12-3/TRBV12-4	CASSWTGRTYEQYF	TGTGCCAGCAGTTGGACAGGGCGGACCTACGAGCAGTACTTC
many	TRBJ1-6	TRBD1	TRBV19	CASSQTGSDSPLHF	TGTGCCAGTAGTCAGACAGGGTCGGATTCACCCCTCCACTTT
few	TRBJ1-3	NA	TRBV7-9	CASSHPQGSGNTIYF	TGTGCCAGCAGCCACCCACAGGGCTCTGGAAACACCATATATTTT
few	TRBJ2-3	TRBD2	TRBV7-6	CASSPRASGRTDTQYF	TGTGCCAGCAGCCCCCGGGCCAGCGGGAGAACAGATACGCAGTATTTT
few	TRBJ2-5	TRBD2	TRBV6-2/TRBV6-3	CASSTGLAGGLETQYF	TGTGCCAGCAGCACCGGACTAGCGGGAGGGCTAGAGACCCAGTACTTC
few	TRBJ2-1	TRBD2	TRBV5-4	CASSLEREGRNEQFF	TGTGCCAGCAGCTTGGAGCGGGAGGGCCGCAATGAGCAGTTCTTC
many	TRBJ2-5	TRBD2	TRBV7-2	CASSFQSGSMETQYF	TGTGCCAGCAGCTTTCAGAGCGGGAGTATGGAGACCCAGTACTTC
few	TRBJ2-3	NA	TRBV7-2	CASSPGGSTDTQYF	TGTGCCAGCAGCCCCGGCGGTAGCACAGATACGCAGTATTTT
NA	TRBJ1-1	NA	TRBV20-1	CSARALGLGTEAFF	TGCAGTGCTAGGGCCCTGGGGTTGGGGACTGAAGCTTTCTTT
NA	TRBJ2-3	NA	TRBV2	CASSWGNTDTQYF	TGTGCCAGCAGCTGGGGAAACACAGATACGCAGTATTTT
few	TRBJ2-1	TRBD2	TRBV24-1	CATSDLRPGGINEQFF	TGTGCCACCAGTGATTTGCGTCCGGGAGGGATAAATGAGCAGTTCTTC
few	TRBJ2-1	TRBD2	TRBV2	CASSRLAGGPYNEQFF	TGTGCCAGCAGTCGTCTAGCGGGAGGCCCCTACAATGAGCAGTTCTTC
NA	TRBJ2-1	NA	TRBV12-3/TRBV12-4	CASSLDPGPDHEQFF	TGTGCCAGCAGTTTAGATCCGGGACCGGACCATGAGCAGTTCTTC
NA	TRBJ1-5	NA	TRBV18	CASSPGTAFDRTQHF	TGTGCCAGCTCACCAGGGACGGCTTTTGATCGGACCCAGCATTTT
few	TRBJ2-5	NA	TRBV20-1	CSARGVSGRLQETQYF	TGCAGTGCTAGAGGAGTTAGCGGTAGATTGCAAGAGACCCAGTACTTC
many	TRBJ1-6	NA	TRBV4-3	CASSQASGNSPLHF	TGCGCCAGCAGCCAAGCTAGCGGCAATTCACCCCTCCACTTT
few	TRBJ1-1	NA	TRBV4-3	CASSQEGQDTEAFF	TGCGCCAGCAGCCAAGAAGGCCAGGACACTGAAGCTTTCTTT
NA	TRBJ2-2	TRBD1	TRBV24-1	CATSEIGTGDTGELFF	TGTGCCACCAGTGAAATTGGGACAGGGGACACCGGGGAGCTGTTTTTT
NA	TRBJ2-3	NA	TRBV6-2/TRBV6-3	CASSPVSKGSDTQYF	TGTGCCAGCAGTCCTGTGTCCAAGGGATCAGATACGCAGTATTTT
NA	TRBJ2-2	TRBD1	TRBV6-1	CASSSRDRSAGELFF	TGTGCCAGCAGTAGCCGGGACAGGTCGGCCGGGGAGCTGTTTTTT
NA	TRBJ1-1	NA	TRBV3-1	CASNLGTFGEAFF	TGTGCCAGCAACCTCGGGACTTTCGGGGAAGCTTTCTTT
NA	TRBJ2-3	TRBD2	TRBV6-2/TRBV6-3	CASSDSGRASDTQYF	TGTGCCAGCAGTGATAGCGGGAGGGCCTCGGATACGCAGTATTTT
few	TRBJ1-2	NA	TRBV30	CAWSVPGGRSGYTF	TGTGCCTGGAGTGTACCTGGCGGAAGGTCAGGCTACACCTTC
few	TRBJ2-3	NA	TRBV19	CASSIDVSREDPAVTDTQYF	TGTGCCAGTAGTATAGATGTCTCCAGGGAGGACCCCGCCGTAACAGATACGCAGTATTTT
few	TRBJ1-2	NA	TRBV12-5	CASGLAAFYGYTF	TGTGCTAGTGGTTTGGCAGCGTTCTATGGCTACACCTTC
few	TRBJ1-3	TRBD1	TRBV7-8	CASSSGQGRAGGNTIYF	TGTGCCAGCAGCTCCGGACAGGGGCGAGCGGGAGGAAACACCATATATTTT